This entry describes one T cell receptor beta chain. This clonotype was observed a single time. The specificity of this receptor is unknown. One base away there is no much larger clone; base qualities are not given. One read alone lends weak support. The data originate from a study of blood T cells in healthy people across ages (dated by TCRdb to between 2014 and 2017). Context from the whole study: In model experiments, template switching captured roughly one uniquely barcoded TCR beta cDNA molecule for every two T cells. To track age-related changes in TCR beta repertoire diversity, the study relied on deep sequencing normalized with unique cDNA molecular identifiers. Four age groups were formed from the donors: young (average approximately 17 years), middle-aged (roughly 38), aged (around 62) and long-lived (roughly 81). To avoid experimental bias, donors of different ages were distributed randomly across sequencing lanes. Two additional independent replicas of 1 million unique cDNA reads from the same blood draw were analyzed for two donors (one aged 18 to 30 and one aged 80 or older).

Systemically healthy Caucasian individuals from Russia, 39 in total and aged about 6 to 95 years, were included as donors. Approximately 10 milliliters of peripheral blood were collected from each donor into EDTA-treated Vacutainer tubes. PBMCs were isolated by Ficoll-Paque density-gradient centrifugation, with at least 7 million obtained per sample. Trizol reagent was used to extract total RNA from the PBMCs, yielding at least 5.5 micrograms per sample. The percentages of naive CD45RAhigh/CD27high T cells were determined by flow cytometry on a PBMC aliquot from every donor. What the research found in general, with its limitations: Observed TCR beta diversity correlated strongly with the percentage of naive T cells measured by flow cytometry. Conclusive comparison of naive and antigen-experienced compartments was prevented by the profiling of bulk unsorted PBMCs. Total diversity estimates from one million sequenced T cells were considered lower bounds and underestimates. Because donor CMV infection status was unknown, age-related changes in expanded clonotypes were potentially confounded. Compared with the aged group, the long-lived group had more naive CD4+ T cells, fewer expanded clones and increased TCR diversity, suggesting age selection. As age increased, observed TCR beta diversity per million T cells dropped in a roughly linear way, and a significant reduction was already evident by age 40.

Receptors were amplified or captured by 5' RACE. TCRdb lists the instrument as Illumina HiSeq 2500. A second PCR of about 6 to 11 cycles was run with a J-beta primer mix and a sample-barcoded 5' primer. Each TCR beta cDNA molecule received a unique molecular identifier from a template-switch 5' adaptor carrying 12 random nucleotides. At least 2.5 million CDR3-containing paired-end reads were obtained from each sample. All of the RNA was converted into first-strand cDNA using the Mint cDNA synthesis kit, with a TRBC-specific oligonucleotide serving as the primer. Following uracil-DNA glycosylase treatment, a first 18-cycle PCR with universal primers M1SS and BC2_uni_R was performed on all cDNA. In the original analysis: For normalization, 1 million high-quality reads, each with a distinct molecular identifier, were randomly selected from each sample. Reads with shared molecular identifiers were discarded instead of being binned into consensus sequences. MiTCR, run with a Q25 quality threshold and the strictest error-elimination algorithm, handled CDR3 identification, clonotype clustering and error correction. A nonparametric unseen species model with Euler transformation was used to estimate lower-bound total TCR beta diversity. The public reads were reprocessed in TCRdb via fastp at Q25 and MiXCR, keeping in-frame beta chains. Here each entry gathers all rows of one CDR3 protein and keeps the most common genes and DNA. The V and J calls shown here were made by TCRdb, not taken from the authors' results. In this sample the table shows some 640,000 distinct CDR3 sequences, around 49% of which occur a single time. The ten largest account for 30% to 35% of the sample.

Clipping removes 5 bases from V and 9 bases from J, with 9 as the unmatched junction base count. Reading the germline V gene gives CDR1 SNHLY and CDR2 FYNNEI. The CDR3, cysteine through phenylalanine, is 15 amino acids long. Only the CDR3 DNA is retained, 45 bases long and in frame from the first base. The specimen was blood. In this chain, TRBV2 is recombined with TRBJ2-1; 11 bases in the junction line up with TRBD2. The sequence derives from a woman in her sixties in good health. The CDR3 protein is CASSPLAGGPGEQFF. The DNA sequence follows: TGTGCCAGCAGTCCCTTAGCGGGAGGGCCGGGTGAGCAGTTCTTC.